The 24 T cell receptor beta chains below all came from one sample that was sequenced in a study of T cell repertoires in cytomegalovirus infection. Via MiXCR, TCRdb re-called the reads, giving one row per CDR3 protein. The sample includes around 530,000 distinct CDR3 sequences, approximately 15% of them seen just once. The sequenced sample was CD8+ T cells from PBMCs. These receptors all come from a human donor in good health (CMV status not recorded). Some clones in this sample may be carry-over from other donors' samples.

The table lists this clonotype with many counts. The J gene is TRBJ2-7, the V gene TRBV27; D assignment may be TRBD1 or TRBD2 (5 bases each). CDR3 length equals 12 residues. The germline V and J ends were trimmed by 8 bases and 6 bases, with 14 bases remaining between them. From germline, CDR1 is MNHEY and CDR2 SMNVEV (reference sequence). The chain's CDR3 is CASGKLGVEQYF. The CDR3 DNA is TGTGCCAGCGGTAAACTGGGGGTCGAGCAGTACTTC.

The chain uses TRBV2 and TRBJ1-2; D remains unclear. V lost 7 bases and J 8 bases, leaving 11 bases between the germline ends. The length of the CDR3 is 11 residues. Germline CDR1 and CDR2: SNHLY and FYNNEI. In DNA, the CDR3 is TGTGCCAGCATGAGGCGTGAGGGCTACACCTTC. This gives the protein CASMRREGYTF.

Many counts were recorded for this clonotype. The gene calls are TRBV28 and TRBJ2-3; D is possibly TRBD1 (6 bases). Trimming took off 7 bases at V and 0 bases at J, with 17 bases between the two ends. Germline CDR1 and CDR2: MDHEN and SYDVKM. CDR3 length: 16 amino acids. The CDR3 coding sequence is TGTGCCAGCACCGCCCGCTGGGACATCAGCACAGATACGCAGTATTTT. Translation gives CASTARWDISTDTQYF.

This clonotype was detected a few times. The chain employs TRBV16 and TRBJ2-7, with 7 bases aligning to TRBD1. V gave up 0 bases and J gave up 5 bases; unmatched junction bases: 7. The germline gives CDR1 KGHSY, CDR2 FQNENV. The CDR3 contains 15 residues. CDR3 region: CASSQSRRGFNEQYF. As DNA, the CDR3 is TGTGCCAGCAGCCAATCTCGCAGGGGGTTCAACGAGCAGTACTTC.

This clonotype has ten or more counts. This chain uses TRBV5-5 with TRBJ2-3, with D unclear. This CDR3 has 14 amino acids. The ends were cut back, 0 bases at V and 6 bases at J, with 11 bases in the middle. Germline lookup yields CDR1 SGHKS and CDR2 YYEKEE (reference sequence). The CDR3 DNA reads TGTGCCAGCAGCTTGGCCGGTCACCAGGATACGCAGTATTTT. Amino acids: CASSLAGHQDTQYF. The full variable domain, completed using reference TRBV5-5 and TRBJ2-3, is DAGVTQSPTHLIKTRGQQVTLRCSPISGHKSVSWYQQVLGQGPQFIFQYYEKEERGRGNFPDRFSARQFPNYSSELNVNALLLGDSALYLCASSLAGHQDTQYFGPGTRLTVL.

The J gene is TRBJ1-4, the V gene TRBV27, with a possible D match to TRBD1 (6 bases). CDR3 size: 14 residues. Germline V gene sequence: CDR1 MNHEY, CDR2 SMNVEV (reference sequence). Trimming took 5 bases from V and 4 from J, leaving 11 bases between them. The DNA for the CDR3 is TGTGCCAGCAGTCTCAGGGGATTTAATGAAAAACTGTTTTTT. As protein: CASSLRGFNEKLFF.

The rearrangement joins TRBV10-2 to TRBJ2-2; D is tentatively TRBD1 or TRBD2 (5 bases each). Germline V gene data show CDR1 as WSHSY and CDR2 as SAAADI. The CDR3 is made up of 16 amino acids. Trimming left V 0 bases short and J 6 bases short, with 14 bases between. The CDR3 nucleotides read TGCGCCAGCAGTGAGTCGGGGGAGAGCTATGCCGGGGAGCTGTTTTTT. It is translated as CASSESGESYAGELFF.

The chain uses TRBV7-8 and TRBJ2-7; 13 nucleotides line up with TRBD2. The germline CDR1 and CDR2 sequences are SGHVS and FQNEAQ. V lost 5 bases and J lost 6; bases outside the gene matches: 13. This CDR3 spans 17 amino acids. In nucleotides, the CDR3 is TGTGCCAGCAGCGACAAACTAGCGGGAGGGCCGCCCGGCGAGCAGTACTTC. Residues: CASSDKLAGGPPGEQYF.

This clonotype was recorded many times. The rearrangement links TRBV19 to TRBJ1-2, with a weak D call TRBD1 (5 bases). Per germline, CDR1 LNHDA and CDR2 SQIVND (reference sequence). This CDR3 comprises 15 residues. The germline V and J ends were trimmed by 7 bases and 7 bases, with 22 bases remaining between them. This chain's CDR3 is CASNGQRAGIGGYTF. CDR3 in DNA: TGTGCCAGTAATGGACAAAGGGCGGGGATCGGTGGCTACACCTTC.

This clonotype was recorded many times. The chain is built from TRBV11-2 and TRBJ2-7; 7 positions match TRBD1. V lost 3 bases, J lost 7 bases, and 9 bases stayed unmatched. Germline V gene sequence: CDR1 SGHAT, CDR2 FQNNGV. CDR3 length: 14 residues. For the CDR3, the DNA is TGTGCCAGCAGCTTTAAAGACAGGGTTCAGGAGCAGTACTTC. It is translated as CASSFKDRVQEQYF.

Remarks on this clonotype: With a much larger clone just one base away, this may be a read error. This rearrangement joins TRBV19 to TRBJ2-1; tentative D call: TRBD1 (5 bases). This CDR3 region has 15 residues. The germline V and J ends were trimmed by 3 bases and 6 bases, with 15 bases remaining between them. Germline loops: CDR1 LNHDA, CDR2 SQIVND (reference sequence). CDR3 sequence: CASSIKGWRGNEQFF. The CDR3 nucleotides read TGTGCCAGTAGTATTAAGGGGTGGCGTGGCAATGAGCAGTTCTTC.

The sample holds many counts of this clonotype. J is TRBJ1-1 and V is TRBV12-3 or TRBV12-4; unclear D gene. Trimming cost V 4 bases and J 7 bases, with 10 bases left between them. There are 12 residues in the CDR3. The CDR3, as DNA: TGTGCCAGCAGTTCAATACTTCATGAAGCTTTCTTT. Protein: CASSSILHEAFF.

This clonotype occurred many times. One junction end does not reproduce the germline sequence, and a read error may be involved. The chain links TRBV4-1 to TRBJ2-5; D assignment may be TRBD1 or TRBD2 (5 bases each). This CDR3 is 18 amino acids long. Germline-derived CDR1 and CDR2 are MGHRA and YSYEKL. CDR3 in DNA: TGTGCCAGCAGCCAAGCCGGGACCAGCTTACACAATCAAGAGACCCAGTACTTC. Amino acids: CASSQAGTSLHNQETQYF.

J is TRBJ1-4 and V is TRBV4-1, with D maybe TRBD1 (5 bases). Trimming took 9 bases from V and 5 from J, leaving 16 bases between them. Germline loops: CDR1 MGHRA, CDR2 YSYEKL. The CDR3 sequence is 14 residues long. The DNA for the CDR3 is TGCGCCAGTGGGGGTAGGGGCCTCAATGAAAAACTGTTTTTT. This encodes CASGGRGLNEKLFF.

The V gene is TRBV4-2, the J gene TRBJ2-7, with TRBD2 matching over 9 bases. V lost 2 bases to trimming and J lost 3 bases; unmatched junction nucleotides: 11. From germline, CDR1 is LGHNA and CDR2 YNFKEQ. This CDR3 is built from 17 residues. In DNA form, the CDR3 reads TGTGCCAGCAGCCAAACGGCTAGCGGGAATGTCGGCTACGAGCAGTACTTC. Translated: CASSQTASGNVGYEQYF.

This clonotype occurred many times. The genes are TRBV7-2 and TRBJ2-2, with D unresolved. From germline, CDR1 is SGHTA and CDR2 FQGNSA. V lost 1 base and J lost 1, with 4 bases in between. The CDR3 is made up of 14 amino acids. CDR3 protein: CASSLEVNTGELFF. CDR3 DNA: TGTGCCAGCAGCTTAGAAGTGAACACCGGGGAGCTGTTTTTT.

A word on this clonotype: This may stem from a read error, because a much larger clone lies one nucleotide away. This chain links TRBV7-4 with TRBJ1-1; D gene uncertain. Germline values: CDR1 SGHVT, CDR2 SQSDAQ. Between the trimmed V and J ends, which lost 0 bases and 1 base, there was a span of 9 bases. The CDR3 runs 15 residues. The CDR3 DNA sequence: TGTGCCAGCAGCTTAGCGGTAGAGACGAACACTGAAGCTTTCTTT. Amino acid sequence: CASSLAVETNTEAFF.

In its sample, this clonotype was seen many times. The CDR3 DNA reads as TGTGCCACCAGTGGCTGGGACCACTACGAGCAGTACTTC. Translating gives CATSGWDHYEQYF. This sequence joins TRBV24-1 and TRBJ2-7, with D perhaps being TRBD1 or TRBD2 (5 bases each). This CDR3 spans 13 amino acids. Germline V CDR1 and CDR2: KGHDR, SFDVKD. V was cut by 5 bases and J by 3 bases, with 10 bases left in between.

This clonotype was observed many times. The chain employs TRBV7-8 and TRBJ2-3; either TRBD1 or TRBD2 may fit D (5 bases each). The length of the CDR3 is 16 residues. The V end was cut by 4 bases, the J end by 3 bases, with 17 bases between. CDR1 SGHVS and CDR2 FQNEAQ come from the germline V gene. The CDR3 spells CASSSNTGTDTDTQYF. Here the CDR3 DNA reads TGTGCCAGCAGCTCTAATACCGGGACGGATACAGATACGCAGTATTTT.

In its sample, this clonotype was seen many times. V and J are TRBV11-2 and TRBJ1-1; the D is unclear. CDR1 is SGHAT and CDR2 is FQNNGV in the germline V gene. The CDR3 is 12 amino acids. V was trimmed by 2 bases and J by 11 bases, leaving 12 bases between them. CDR3 DNA sequence: TGTGCCAGCAGCTTATCCCCTATTGACGCTTTCTTT. It specifies CASSLSPIDAFF.

The chain is built from TRBV27 and TRBJ2-1, with 7 bases that match TRBD1. V shed 6 bases and J 4 bases; nucleotides not matched to a gene: 9. CDR3 length: 15 amino acids. The germline gives CDR1 MNHEY, CDR2 SMNVEV (reference sequence). The CDR3 coding sequence is TGTGCCAGCAGACAGCGACAGGGATCGTACAATGAGCAGTTCTTC. It codes for CASRQRQGSYNEQFF.

This clonotype was counted many times. The chain has TRBV6-1 and TRBJ2-4; TRBD1 matches at 8 bases. The germline V gene has CDR1 MNHNS and CDR2 SASEGT. This CDR3 has 13 amino acids. The ends lost 5 bases at V and 8 bases at J; junction bases unmatched: 5. As DNA, the CDR3 is TGTGCCAGCAGTTTGACAGGGGAGGACATTCAGTACTTC. This codes for CASSLTGEDIQYF.

This clonotype has at least ten counts. This chain links TRBV27 with TRBJ2-1; D is unclear. The germline V gene has CDR1 MNHEY and CDR2 SMNVEV (reference sequence). This CDR3 contains 13 residues. Trimming left V 3 bases short and J 9 bases short, with 12 bases between. The CDR3 DNA sequence: TGTGCCAGCAGTTTGTCGATTCTGTCTGAGCAGTTCTTC. Amino acids: CASSLSILSEQFF.

In this sample, this clonotype turned up many times. V and J are TRBV19 and TRBJ2-4; D unclear. The length of the CDR3 is 16 residues. V was shortened by 3 bases and J by 3 bases, with 15 bases between the two germline ends. Germline V gene lookup returns CDR1 LNHDA and CDR2 SQIVND (reference sequence). The CDR3 reads CASSIPWAENKNIQYF. The CDR3 nucleotides read TGTGCCAGTAGTATCCCGTGGGCAGAGAACAAAAACATTCAGTACTTC.